One sample yielded the 14 T cell receptor beta chains listed below, sequenced in a study of beta chain features in type 1 diabetes. Sequencing targeted expressed TCRB transcripts, as all isolated RNA had been reverse transcribed. Here immunoSEQ multiplex PCR was the method, and the copy in TCRdb shows in-frame clones only, minus some. The profile covers around 340,000 clones, with around 19% appearing a single time and 0.044% taken by the ten largest. Sequenced sample: naive CD4+ T cells from blood. The receptors come from a young woman in good health.

The sample holds a few counts of this clone. The chain uses TRBV9 and TRBJ2-3; 8 bases agree with TRBD2. The CDR3 is 19 amino acids. From germline, CDR1 is SGDLS and CDR2 YYNGEE. V shed 1 base, J shed 1 base, and the junction held 14 bases outside the gene matches. The CDR3 bases are TGTGCCAGCAGCGTAACAGCGGGAGCGGATCGACGGGGCACAGATACGCAGTATTTT. This codes for CASSVTAGADRRGTDTQYF.

The rearrangement joins TRBV15 to TRBJ2-2; D possibly corresponds to TRBD1 (5 bases). Germline V gene sequence: CDR1 LNHNV, CDR2 YYDKDF (reference sequence). The CDR3 spans 14 residues. Trimming cost V 6 bases and J 3 bases, with 11 bases left between them. The CDR3 here is CATSIGRDTGELFF. DNA for the CDR3: TGTGCCACCAGTATCGGCAGGGACACCGGGGAGCTGTTTTTT.

The chain employs TRBV11-2 and TRBJ2-3, with 7 bases matching TRBD2. This CDR3 has 16 residues. J gave up 2 bases and V 5 bases, and 10 bases lay outside the gene matches. Germline V gene data show CDR1 as SGHAT and CDR2 as FQNNGV. The CDR3 DNA is TGTGCCAGCAGCCCCCTTACGGGAGGACACACAGATACGCAGTATTTT. As protein: CASSPLTGGHTDTQYF. Looking up the rest from reference TRBV11-2 and TRBJ2-3 gives the full variable domain: EAGVAQSPRYKIIEKRQSVAFWCNPISGHATLYWYQQILGQGPKLLIQFQNNGVVDDSQLPKDRFSAERLKGVDSTLKIQPAKLEDSAVYLCASSPLTGGHTDTQYFGPGTRLTVL.

The chain uses TRBV18 and TRBJ2-6; 9 bases map to TRBD1. Germline V gene data show CDR1 as KGHSH and CDR2 as LQKENI. V was clipped by 3 bases and J by 0 bases; unmatched bases: 3. CDR3 length: 17 residues. CDR3: CASSPRQGVSGANVLTF. CDR3 bases: TGTGCCAGCTCACCCCGACAGGGGGTCTCTGGGGCCAACGTCCTGACTTTC.

V and J are TRBV9 and TRBJ2-2; 8 nucleotides agree with TRBD2. Trimming took 0 bases from V and 0 from J; bases not matched to a gene: 10. Germline V CDR1 and CDR2: SGDLS, YYNGEE. There are 19 residues in the CDR3. The CDR3 is CASSVVGGGSGTNTGELFF. The DNA for the CDR3 is TGTGCCAGCAGCGTAGTCGGGGGGGGTAGCGGGACGAACACCGGGGAGCTGTTTTTT.

The CDR3 is CASSLGGYEQYF. Written as DNA, the CDR3 is TGTGCCAGCAGCCTAGGGGGTTACGAGCAGTACTTC. The genes are TRBV28 and TRBJ2-7; possibly TRBD1 for D (6 bases). This CDR3 comprises 12 residues. Per the germline V gene, CDR1 is MDHEN and CDR2 is SYDVKM. V dropped 6 bases and J dropped 4 bases, with 10 bases sitting between them.

V gene TRBV12-5 combines with J gene TRBJ1-1; the D gene is possibly TRBD1 (5 bases). Germline V gives CDR1 LGHNT, CDR2 FRNRAP. Trimming took off 6 bases at V and 4 bases at J, with 15 bases between the two ends. CDR3 length: 14 residues. This chain's CDR3 is CASGLGGRGTEAFF. The CDR3 nucleotides are TGTGCTAGTGGCCTGGGGGGAAGGGGCACTGAAGCTTTCTTT.

This clone was counted between two and nine times. The chain uses TRBV30 and TRBJ1-2; perhaps TRBD1 as D (6 bases). This CDR3 is 12 amino acids long. V was shortened by 5 bases and J by 8 bases, with 15 bases between the two germline ends. Germline V CDR1 and CDR2: GTSNPN, SVGIG (reference sequence). CDR3 region: CAWGPGGHGYTF. The CDR3 bases are TGTGCCTGGGGCCCGGGGGGCCACGGCTACACCTTC.

This chain links TRBV29-1 with TRBJ1-6; the D is unclear. The CDR3 runs to 13 residues. V was pared by 4 bases and J by 8 bases, with 12 bases between. Looked up from germline, CDR1 is SQVTM and CDR2 is ANQGSEA. CDR3 loop: CSVGARSDSPLHF. The CDR3 bases are TGCAGCGTTGGAGCCCGGTCTGATTCACCCCTCCACTTT.

The rearrangement uses TRBV7-9 and TRBJ2-3; possibly TRBD2 for D (6 bases). Between the trimmed V and J ends, which lost 4 bases and 2 bases, there was a span of 16 bases. This CDR3 region has 16 residues. From germline, CDR1 is SEHNR and CDR2 FQNEAQ (reference sequence). The CDR3 DNA reads TGTGCCAGCAGCTCGAAACTAGGGACTGTCACAGATACGCAGTATTTT. Its protein is CASSSKLGTVTDTQYF.

The J gene is TRBJ1-2, the V gene TRBV19; D unclear. The CDR3 sequence is 10 residues long. Germline V CDR1 and CDR2: LNHDA, SQIVND (reference sequence). Trimming took 11 bases from V and 8 from J, leaving 12 bases between them. The CDR3 sequence is CALAERGYTF. As DNA, the CDR3 is TGTGCCCTAGCGGAGAGAGGCTACACCTTC.

This clone showed up just a few times. This sequence joins TRBV7-2 and TRBJ2-1, with TRBD1 as a possible D gene (6 bases). V dropped 5 bases and J dropped 5 bases, with 13 bases sitting between them. The CDR3 runs 14 residues. CDR1 and CDR2 from the germline V gene are SGHTA and FQGNSA. CDR3 protein: CASSLQGGHNEQFF. For the CDR3, the DNA is TGTGCCAGCAGCCTACAGGGCGGCCACAATGAGCAGTTCTTC. Drawing the rest from reference TRBV7-2 and TRBJ2-1, the complete variable domain is GAGVSQSPSNKVTEKGKDVELRCDPISGHTALYWYRQSLGQGLEFLIYFQGNSAPDKSGLPSDRFSAERTGGSVSTLTIQRTQQEDSAVYLCASSLQGGHNEQFFGPGTRLTVL.

The chain joins TRBV4-3 to TRBJ2-2; 8 bases align to TRBD1. The length of the CDR3 is 16 residues. With V trimmed by 1 base and J by 5 bases, 6 bases remained unmatched. Looked up from germline, CDR1 is LGHNA and CDR2 is YSLEER. The CDR3 is CASSQGGRGRTGELFF. The CDR3 DNA reads as TGCGCCAGCAGCCAAGGAGGCAGGGGGCGAACCGGGGAGCTGTTTTTT.

This clone has only a few counts. As DNA, the CDR3 is TGTGCCAGCTCCCCAATTAGCGGGAAAGAGACCCAGTACTTC. As protein: CASSPISGKETQYF. The J gene is TRBJ2-5, the V gene TRBV18; 8 bases are a match to TRBD2. Per germline, CDR1 KGHSH and CDR2 LQKENI. There are 14 residues in the CDR3. V shed 6 bases, J shed 3 bases, and the junction held 6 bases outside the gene matches.